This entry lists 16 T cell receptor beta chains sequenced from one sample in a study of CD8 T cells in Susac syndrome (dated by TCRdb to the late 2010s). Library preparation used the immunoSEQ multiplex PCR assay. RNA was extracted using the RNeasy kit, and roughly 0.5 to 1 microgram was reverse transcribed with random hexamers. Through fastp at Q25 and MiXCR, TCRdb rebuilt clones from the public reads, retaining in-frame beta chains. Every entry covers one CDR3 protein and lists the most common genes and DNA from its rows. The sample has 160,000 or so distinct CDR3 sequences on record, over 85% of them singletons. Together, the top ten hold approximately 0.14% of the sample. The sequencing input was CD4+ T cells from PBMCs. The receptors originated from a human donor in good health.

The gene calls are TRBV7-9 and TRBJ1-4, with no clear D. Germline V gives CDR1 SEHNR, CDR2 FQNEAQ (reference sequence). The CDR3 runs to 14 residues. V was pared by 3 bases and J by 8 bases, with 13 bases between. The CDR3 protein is CASSFDKRIEKLFF. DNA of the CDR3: TGTGCCAGCAGCTTCGACAAGAGAATCGAAAAACTGTTTTTT.

The CDR3, as DNA: TGTGCCAGCAGCCTCTCCTTGACTATCTCCACAGATACGCAGTATTTT. Translation: CASSLSLTISTDTQYF. The chain uses TRBV7-9 and TRBJ2-3; the D gene is possibly TRBD2 (5 bases). Germline-derived CDR1 and CDR2 are SEHNR and FQNEAQ (reference sequence). V dropped 5 bases and J dropped 2 bases, with 17 bases sitting between them. The CDR3 totals 16 residues.

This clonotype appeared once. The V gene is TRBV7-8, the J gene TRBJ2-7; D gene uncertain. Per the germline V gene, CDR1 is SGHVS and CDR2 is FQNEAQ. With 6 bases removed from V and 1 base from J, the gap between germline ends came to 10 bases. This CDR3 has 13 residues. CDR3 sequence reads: CASSTTDSYEQYF. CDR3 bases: TGTGCCAGCAGTACGACTGATTCCTACGAGCAGTACTTC.

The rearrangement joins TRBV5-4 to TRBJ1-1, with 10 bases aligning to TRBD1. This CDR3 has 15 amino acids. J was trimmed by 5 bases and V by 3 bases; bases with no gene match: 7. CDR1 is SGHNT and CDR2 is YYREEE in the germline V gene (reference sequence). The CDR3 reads CASSSTDRGLTEAFF. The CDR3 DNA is TGTGCCAGCAGCTCAACCGACAGGGGGCTGACTGAAGCTTTCTTT. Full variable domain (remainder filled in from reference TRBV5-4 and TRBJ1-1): ETGVTQSPTHLIKTRGQQVTLRCSSQSGHNTVSWYQQALGQGPQFIFQYYREEENGRGNFPPRFSGLQFPNYSSELNVNALELDDSALYLCASSSTDRGLTEAFFGQGTRLTVV.

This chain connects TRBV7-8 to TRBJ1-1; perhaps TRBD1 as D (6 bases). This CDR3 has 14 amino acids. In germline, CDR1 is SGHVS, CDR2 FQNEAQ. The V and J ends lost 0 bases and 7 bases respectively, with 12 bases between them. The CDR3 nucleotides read TGTGCCAGCAGCTTAGCCCTAGGACAGCGTGAAGCTTTCTTT. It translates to CASSLALGQREAFF.

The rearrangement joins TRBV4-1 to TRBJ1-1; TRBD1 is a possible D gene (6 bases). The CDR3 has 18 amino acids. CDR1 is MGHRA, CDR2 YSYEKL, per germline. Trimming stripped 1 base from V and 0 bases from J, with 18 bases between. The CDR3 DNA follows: TGCGCCAGCAGCCAAGCTAAGGGCAGGGGAGAGGTGAACACTGAAGCTTTCTTT. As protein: CASSQAKGRGEVNTEAFF.

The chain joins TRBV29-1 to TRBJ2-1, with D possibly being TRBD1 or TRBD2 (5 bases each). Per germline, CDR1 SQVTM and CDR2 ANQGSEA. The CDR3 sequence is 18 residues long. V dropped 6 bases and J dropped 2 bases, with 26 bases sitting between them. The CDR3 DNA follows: TGCAGCGTGGGTGGGACGGCGAGTATCATAAGGGCCTACAATGAGCAGTTCTTC. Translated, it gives CSVGGTASIIRAYNEQFF.

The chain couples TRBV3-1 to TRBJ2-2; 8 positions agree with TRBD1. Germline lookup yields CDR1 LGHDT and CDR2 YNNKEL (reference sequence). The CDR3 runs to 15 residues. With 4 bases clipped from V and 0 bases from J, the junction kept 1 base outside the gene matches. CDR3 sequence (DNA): TGTGCCAGCAGCCGACAGGGGTCGAACACCGGGGAGCTGTTTTTT. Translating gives CASSRQGSNTGELFF.

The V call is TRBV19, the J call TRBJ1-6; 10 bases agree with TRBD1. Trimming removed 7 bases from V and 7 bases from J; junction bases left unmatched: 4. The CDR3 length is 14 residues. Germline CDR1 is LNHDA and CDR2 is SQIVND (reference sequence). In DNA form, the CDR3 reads TGTGCCAGTACTCCGACAGGGGGCAATTCACCCCTCCACTTT. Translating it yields CASTPTGGNSPLHF.

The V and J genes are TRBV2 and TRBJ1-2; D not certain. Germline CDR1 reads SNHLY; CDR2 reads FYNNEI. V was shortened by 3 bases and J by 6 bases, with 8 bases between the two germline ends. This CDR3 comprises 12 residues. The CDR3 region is CASSEFPDGYTF. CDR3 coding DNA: TGTGCCAGCAGTGAGTTTCCAGATGGCTACACCTTC.

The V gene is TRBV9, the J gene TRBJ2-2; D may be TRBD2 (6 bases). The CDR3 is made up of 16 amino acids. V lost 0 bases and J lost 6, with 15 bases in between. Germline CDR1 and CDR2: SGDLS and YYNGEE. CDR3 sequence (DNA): TGTGCCAGCAGCGTAGACCCAACTAGCAAGGCCGGGGAGCTGTTTTTT. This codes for CASSVDPTSKAGELFF.

The CDR3 DNA is TGTGCCAGCAGGACGGGCACAGATACGCAGTATTTT. Translating it yields CASRTGTDTQYF. The chain joins TRBV6-2 or TRBV6-3 to TRBJ2-3; D is undetermined. V dropped 6 bases and J dropped 1 base, with 5 bases sitting between them. The CDR3 totals 12 residues. The germline CDR1 and CDR2 sequences are MNHEY and SVGEGT.

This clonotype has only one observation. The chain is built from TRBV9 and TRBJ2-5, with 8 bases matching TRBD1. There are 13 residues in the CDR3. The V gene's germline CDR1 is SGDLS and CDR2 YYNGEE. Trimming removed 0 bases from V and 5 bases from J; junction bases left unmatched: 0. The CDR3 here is CASSVGQGETQYF. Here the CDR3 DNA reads TGTGCCAGCAGCGTAGGACAGGGGGAGACCCAGTACTTC.

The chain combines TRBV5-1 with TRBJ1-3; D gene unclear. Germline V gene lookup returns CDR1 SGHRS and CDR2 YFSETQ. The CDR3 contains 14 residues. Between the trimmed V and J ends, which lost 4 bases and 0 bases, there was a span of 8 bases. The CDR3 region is CASSEDGSGNTIYF. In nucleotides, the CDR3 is TGCGCCAGCAGCGAGGACGGCTCTGGAAACACCATATATTTT.

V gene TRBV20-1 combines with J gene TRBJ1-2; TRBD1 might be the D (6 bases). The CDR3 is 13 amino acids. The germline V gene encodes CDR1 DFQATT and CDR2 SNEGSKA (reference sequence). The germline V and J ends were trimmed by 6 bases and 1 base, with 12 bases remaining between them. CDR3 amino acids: CSAAPDSNYGYTF. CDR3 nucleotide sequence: TGCAGTGCGGCGCCGGACAGTAACTATGGCTACACCTTC.

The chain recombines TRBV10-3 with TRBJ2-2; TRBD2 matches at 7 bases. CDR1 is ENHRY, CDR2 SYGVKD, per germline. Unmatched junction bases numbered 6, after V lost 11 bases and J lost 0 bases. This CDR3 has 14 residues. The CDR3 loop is CASAGDANTGELFF. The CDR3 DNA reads TGTGCCTCCGCGGGGGACGCGAACACCGGGGAGCTGTTTTTT.